This T cell receptor beta chain was identified during a study of OX40 agonist ivuxolimab in advanced cancers. Study in general: Subjects had a mean age of 60 years, with a range of about 20 to 85; more than 70% were male. Patients achieving partial responses numbered three: one hepatocellular carcinoma case and two cutaneous melanoma cases. Whole-study results and caveats: The study did not work out the antigen specificity of the expanded peripheral T cells. Dosing at 0.1 to 3.0 mg/kg was accompanied by clonal expansion of CD4+ and CD8+ blood T cells by week 6.

This clone was counted a single time. Its specificity is not known. V was trimmed by 7 bases and J by 7 bases, leaving 20 bases between them. Germline V CDR1 and CDR2: MDHEN, SYDVKM. This CDR3 spans 16 amino acids. The assay was immunoSEQ multiplex PCR, and TCRdb's table has in-frame clones only and misses some. The table shows roughly 42,000 clones, with approximately 90% occurring only once. The receptor was isolated from an adult with an advanced solid tumor such as melanoma, head and neck, liver or kidney cancer. The chain combines TRBV28 with TRBJ1-6; a weak D match, TRBD1 (6 bases). The starting material was CD4+ or CD8+ T cells sorted from blood, obtained in a trial of the OX40 agonist ivuxolimab. Written as DNA, the CDR3 is TGTGCCAGCACCATCACAGGGTTCTCTTTGAATTCACCCCTCCACTTT. Translating gives CASTITGFSLNSPLHF.